What follows describes a single TCR beta chain. Judged by its sample share, this clonotype qualifies as medium-sized (0.01 to 0.1%). The clone's antigen remains unknown. Qualities for individual bases were not recorded, and no much larger clone is one base off. Germline trimming amounts to 3 bases on V and 1 base on J, with 7 as the count of junction bases outside the gene matches. The CDR3 covers 16 residues, taking in both the cysteine and the phenylalanine. Only the CDR3 DNA stays, 48 bases, in frame from base 1. The germline V gene specifies KGHSH as CDR1 and LQKENI as CDR2. The record originates from a study of spatial heterogeneity in lung cancer (dated by TCRdb to between 2018 and 2020). About the investigation overall: More beta-chain than alpha-chain transcripts were consistently detected, likely reflecting higher beta-chain transcript abundance. TCR transcript counts in tumor regions correlated strongly with a T cell transcriptional module score from matched bulk RNA-seq. In the raw uncorrected reads, each unique combination of TCR and UMI appeared on average more than ten times. In non-small cell lung cancer, the study quantitatively compared TCR alpha and beta repertoires across several tumor regions, matched nontumor lung, and blood. Nonsynonymous mutation counts, determined by whole-exome sequencing of tumor tissue, were related to features of the TCR repertoire. Both alpha and beta chains were TCR-sequenced in 200 to 250 tumor regions, 64 matched nontumor lung samples and around 50 PBMC samples obtained at surgery. Results and caveats for the whole study, not just this receptor: The tumor nonsynonymous mutation count correlated with the number of expanded alpha and beta TCRs within the tumor. The count of ubiquitous expanded TCRs correlated with the count of ubiquitous nonsynonymous mutations, and the count of regional expanded TCRs correlated with the count of regional nonsynonymous mutations. TCR-seq coverage of tumor T cells was estimated at only around 7% for alpha chains and 12% to 15% for beta chains. Additional single-cell paired TCR alpha and beta sequencing was considered necessary to confirm, at a functional level, the hypothesis that regional TCRs recognize regional mutations.

The intended sense of this specimen's time point label: sample taken at primary tumor resection. The donors were 65 to 85 patients from the lung TRACERx cohort who had early-stage, untreated non-small cell lung cancer. Whole RNA extracted from tumor and nontumor lung tissue, or from cryopreserved PBMC samples, was used for TCR sequencing without cell sorting. Only patients for whom sufficient RNA was available from at least two tumor regions were selected for TCR sequencing. A lung pathologist reviewed the tumor and adjacent nontumor lung specimens before the specimens were selected. Libraries were prepared through 5' RACE. TCRdb shows the sequencer as NextSeq 500. In the TCR library protocol, a unique molecular identifier was attached to each TCR cDNA molecule so that PCR and sequencing errors could be corrected. The paper's data handling went like this. Decombinator tools were used for TCR identification, UMI-based error correction and CDR3 extraction. Expanded TCRs were defined as those above a frequency of 2 per 1,000, corresponding to the top 1% of the tumor frequency distribution. Expanded tumor TCRs were classed as regional if statistically deemed absent (corrected P<0.05) from at least one tumor region, otherwise ubiquitous. Rényi diversity was computed with the R vegan package after subsampling each repertoire 100 times to 5,000 TCRs. To build CDR3 similarity networks, amino acid triplet string-kernel similarity was used, and CDR3s were connected when their pairwise similarity was above 0.82. TCRdb redid the processing of the public reads, applying fastp at Q25 and MiXCR, and retained in-frame beta chains. Rows are combined by CDR3 protein, so each entry shows the most common genes and DNA. The V and J calls shown here were made by TCRdb, not taken from the authors' results. The sample table holds roughly 20,000 distinct CDR3 sequences, of which around 2.8% were seen once. The top ten hold approximately 8.3% of the sample.

This specimen consisted of lung tumor tissue, obtained at surgery. This TCR derives from a male donor with early-stage non-small cell lung cancer. The sequence is built from TRBV18 and TRBJ2-5; a stretch of 8 junction bases matches TRBD2. The CDR3 region: CASSPSGSPLQETQYF. Here is the DNA: TGTGCCAGCTCACCCAGCGGGAGCCCCCTCCAAGAGACCCAGTACTTC.